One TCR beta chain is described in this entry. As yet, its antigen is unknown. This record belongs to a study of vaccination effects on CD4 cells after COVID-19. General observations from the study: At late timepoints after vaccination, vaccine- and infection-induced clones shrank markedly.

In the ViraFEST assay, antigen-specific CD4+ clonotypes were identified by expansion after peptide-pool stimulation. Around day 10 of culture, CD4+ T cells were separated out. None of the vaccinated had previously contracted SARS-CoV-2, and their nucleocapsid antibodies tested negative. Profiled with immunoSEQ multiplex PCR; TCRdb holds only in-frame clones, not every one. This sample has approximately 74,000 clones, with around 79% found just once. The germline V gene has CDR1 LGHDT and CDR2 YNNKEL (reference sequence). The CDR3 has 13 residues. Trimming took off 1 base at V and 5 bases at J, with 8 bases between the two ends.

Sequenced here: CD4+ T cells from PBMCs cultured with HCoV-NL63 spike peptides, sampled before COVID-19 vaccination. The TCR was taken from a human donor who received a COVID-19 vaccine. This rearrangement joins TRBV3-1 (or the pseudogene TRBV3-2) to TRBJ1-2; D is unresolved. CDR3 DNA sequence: TGTGCCAGCAGCCAAGGACCGTATTATGGCTACACCTTC. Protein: CASSQGPYYGYTF.